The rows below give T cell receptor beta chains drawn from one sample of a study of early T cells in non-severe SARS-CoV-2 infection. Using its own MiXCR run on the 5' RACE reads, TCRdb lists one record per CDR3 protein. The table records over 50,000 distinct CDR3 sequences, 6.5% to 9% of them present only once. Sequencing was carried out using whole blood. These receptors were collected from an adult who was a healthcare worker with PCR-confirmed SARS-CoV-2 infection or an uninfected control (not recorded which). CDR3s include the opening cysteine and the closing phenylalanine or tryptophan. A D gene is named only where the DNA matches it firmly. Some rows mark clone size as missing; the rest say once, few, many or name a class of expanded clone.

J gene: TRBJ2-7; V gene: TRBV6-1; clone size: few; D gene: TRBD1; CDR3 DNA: TGTGCCAGCAGTGAATTACGGCAGGGGGCTTGGGAGCAGTACTTC; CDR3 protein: CASSELRQGAWEQYF
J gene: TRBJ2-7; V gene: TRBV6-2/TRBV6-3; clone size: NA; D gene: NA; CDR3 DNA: TGTGCCAGCAGTTACAGCCCCATCTACGAGCAGTACTTC; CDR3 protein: CASSYSPIYEQYF
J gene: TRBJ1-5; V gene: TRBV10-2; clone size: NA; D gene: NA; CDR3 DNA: TGCGCCAGCAGTGTCCGGGGAAATAGCAATCAGCCCCAGCATTTT; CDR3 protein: CASSVRGNSNQPQHF
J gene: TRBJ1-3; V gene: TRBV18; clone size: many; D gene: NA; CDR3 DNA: TGTGCCAGCTCTCAGGACACATCTGGAAACACCATATATTTT; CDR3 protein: CASSQDTSGNTIYF
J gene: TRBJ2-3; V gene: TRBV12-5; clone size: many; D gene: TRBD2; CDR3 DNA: TGTGCTAGTGGTTTAGCGGGGGGCCCAGATACGCAGTATTTT; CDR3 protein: CASGLAGGPDTQYF
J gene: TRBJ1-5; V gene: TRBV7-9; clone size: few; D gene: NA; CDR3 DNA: TGTGCCAGCAGTCTAGAGGGTTCAGGAAGTCAGCCCCAGCATTTT; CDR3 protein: CASSLEGSGSQPQHF
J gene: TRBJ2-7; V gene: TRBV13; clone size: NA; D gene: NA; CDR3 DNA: TGTGCCAGCAGCTTGGGCACCGGGGACAAAAACTACGAGCAGTACTTC; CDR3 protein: CASSLGTGDKNYEQYF
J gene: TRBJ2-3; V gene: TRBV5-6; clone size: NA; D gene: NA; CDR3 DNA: TGTGCCAGCAGCCCAGGGGAGGGTACGCAGTATTTT; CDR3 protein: CASSPGEGTQYF
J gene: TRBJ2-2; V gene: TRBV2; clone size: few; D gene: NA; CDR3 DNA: TGTGCCAGTTTAGTTACCGGGGAGCTGTTTTTT; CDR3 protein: CASLVTGELFF
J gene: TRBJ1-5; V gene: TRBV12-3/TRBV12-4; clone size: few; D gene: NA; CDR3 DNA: TGTGCCAGCAACCGTCGGGGGAGCAATCAGCCCCAGCATTTT; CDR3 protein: CASNRRGSNQPQHF
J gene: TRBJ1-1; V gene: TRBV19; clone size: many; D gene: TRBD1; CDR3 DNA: TGTGCCAGTAGTACCACAGGGGTGAACACTGAAGCTTTCTTT; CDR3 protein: CASSTTGVNTEAFF
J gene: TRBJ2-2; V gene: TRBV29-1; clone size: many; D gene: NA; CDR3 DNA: TGCAGCGTTGTATGGGGATTCGGGGAGCTGTTTTTT; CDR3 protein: CSVVWGFGELFF
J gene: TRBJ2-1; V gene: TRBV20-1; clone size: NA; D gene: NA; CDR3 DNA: TGCAGTGCTAGAGGAGGGACCATATACAATGAGCAGTTCTTC; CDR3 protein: CSARGGTIYNEQFF
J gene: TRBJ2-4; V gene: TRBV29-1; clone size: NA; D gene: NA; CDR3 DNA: TGCAGCGTTGAAGACGGAGGGGGCGAGTACATTCAGTACTTC; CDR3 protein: CSVEDGGGEYIQYF